The rows below give T cell receptor beta chains drawn from one sample of a study of glioma-infiltrating T cells after dendritic cell vaccination. Measured with immunoSEQ multiplex PCR; TCRdb has only the in-frame clones, and not every one. The data hold about 92,000 clones, with 65% to 90% observed a single time. The sequencing used blood, collected before dendritic cell vaccination. Receptors were obtained from a human donor with glioblastoma. The CDR3 runs from the conserved cysteine through the conserved F or W. The order of the fields is D gene, V gene, clone size, J gene, CDR3 protein, CDR3 DNA. A D gene is named only where the DNA matches it firmly. Size is omitted from some rows. Given values are once, few, many or a class for expanded clones.

d_gene: NA; v_gene: TRBV11-3; abundance: NA; j_gene: TRBJ2-7; CDR3aa: CASSLRGAPGYEQYF; CDR3nt: TGTGCCAGCAGCTTACGGGGGGCGCCCGGCTACGAGCAGTACTTC
d_gene: TRBD2; v_gene: TRBV15; abundance: NA; j_gene: TRBJ2-7; CDR3aa: CATSSPRGVPYEQYF; CDR3nt: TGTGCCACCAGCTCTCCCCGGGGGGTCCCCTACGAGCAGTACTTC
d_gene: NA; v_gene: TRBV29-1; abundance: NA; j_gene: TRBJ2-7; CDR3aa: CSIGQSYEQYF; CDR3nt: TGCAGCATTGGACAGTCCTACGAGCAGTACTTC
d_gene: TRBD2; v_gene: TRBV6-5; abundance: once; j_gene: TRBJ2-3; CDR3aa: CASSSGLVSTDTQYF; CDR3nt: TGTGCCAGCAGTTCCGGACTAGTGAGCACAGATACGCAGTATTTT
d_gene: TRBD2; v_gene: TRBV10-3; abundance: NA; j_gene: TRBJ2-3; CDR3aa: CAISPIAGGPDTQYF; CDR3nt: TGTGCCATCAGTCCAATAGCGGGGGGGCCAGATACGCAGTATTTT
d_gene: TRBD2; v_gene: TRBV28; abundance: once; j_gene: TRBJ2-7; CDR3aa: CASSLVGAGGQHEQYF; CDR3nt: TGTGCCAGCAGTTTAGTCGGGGCGGGAGGTCAGCACGAGCAGTACTTC
d_gene: TRBD1; v_gene: TRBV27; abundance: NA; j_gene: TRBJ2-7; CDR3aa: CASSLSAGTGLYEQYF; CDR3nt: TGTGCCAGCAGTTTATCGGCGGGGACAGGCCTCTACGAGCAGTACTTC
d_gene: TRBD1; v_gene: TRBV9; abundance: NA; j_gene: TRBJ2-5; CDR3aa: CASSRQGWETQYF; CDR3nt: TGTGCCAGCAGCCGACAGGGTTGGGAGACCCAGTACTTC
d_gene: TRBD2; v_gene: TRBV4-2; abundance: NA; j_gene: TRBJ2-1; CDR3aa: CASSQDITSGTYNEQFF; CDR3nt: TGTGCCAGCAGCCAAGATATAACTAGCGGGACCTACAATGAGCAGTTCTTC
d_gene: NA; v_gene: TRBV5-4; abundance: NA; j_gene: TRBJ2-1; CDR3aa: CASSDRYLSYNEQFF; CDR3nt: TGTGCCAGCAGCGACAGATACCTCTCCTACAATGAGCAGTTCTTC
d_gene: TRBD1; v_gene: TRBV18; abundance: NA; j_gene: TRBJ2-7; CDR3aa: CASSPGDRMVEQYF; CDR3nt: TGTGCCAGCTCACCCGGGGACAGGATGGTCGAGCAGTACTTC
d_gene: NA; v_gene: TRBV6-5; abundance: NA; j_gene: TRBJ2-7; CDR3aa: CASSPPGRRDEQYF; CDR3nt: TGTGCCAGCAGTCCCCCCGGCCGGAGGGACGAGCAGTACTTC
d_gene: NA; v_gene: TRBV6-1; abundance: few; j_gene: TRBJ1-3; CDR3aa: CASSVQVTSGNTIYF; CDR3nt: TGTGCCAGCAGTGTTCAGGTTACCTCTGGAAACACCATATATTTT
d_gene: NA; v_gene: TRBV7-2; abundance: few; j_gene: TRBJ1-5; CDR3aa: CASSPRRGDSNQPQHF; CDR3nt: TGTGCCAGCAGCCCGCGGAGGGGAGATAGCAATCAGCCCCAGCATTTT
d_gene: TRBD1; v_gene: TRBV19; abundance: NA; j_gene: TRBJ1-1; CDR3aa: CASSSDRGATEAFF; CDR3nt: TGTGCCAGTAGTTCGGACAGGGGTGCCACTGAAGCTTTCTTT
d_gene: TRBD1; v_gene: TRBV7-2; abundance: NA; j_gene: TRBJ2-5; CDR3aa: CASSPRTGGGETQYF; CDR3nt: TGTGCCAGCAGCCCCCGGACAGGGGGCGGGGAGACCCAGTACTTC
d_gene: NA; v_gene: TRBV27; abundance: NA; j_gene: TRBJ1-4; CDR3aa: CASSLAGAARELFF; CDR3nt: TGTGCCAGCAGTTTAGCCGGGGCAGCACGGGAGTTGTTTTTT
d_gene: TRBD1; v_gene: TRBV4-3; abundance: many; j_gene: TRBJ2-2; CDR3aa: CASSHTTGTGAGELFF; CDR3nt: TGCGCCAGCAGCCATACTACCGGGACAGGGGCCGGGGAGCTGTTTTTT
d_gene: NA; v_gene: TRBV4-3; abundance: NA; j_gene: TRBJ2-7; CDR3aa: CASSHQTGHEQYF; CDR3nt: TGCGCCAGCAGCCACCAGACAGGCCACGAGCAGTACTTC
d_gene: NA; v_gene: TRBV29-1; abundance: NA; j_gene: TRBJ1-2; CDR3aa: CSAMTGNYGYTF; CDR3nt: TGCAGCGCCATGACAGGCAACTATGGCTACACCTTC
d_gene: TRBD1; v_gene: TRBV29-1; abundance: few; j_gene: TRBJ1-2; CDR3aa: CSVASPGQETYGYTF; CDR3nt: TGCAGCGTTGCTTCTCCGGGACAGGAGACCTATGGCTACACCTTC
d_gene: NA; v_gene: TRBV6-5; abundance: NA; j_gene: TRBJ2-7; CDR3aa: CASSPIMDTSYEQYF; CDR3nt: TGTGCCAGCAGTCCAATTATGGACACCTCCTACGAGCAGTACTTC
d_gene: TRBD1; v_gene: TRBV6-5; abundance: few; j_gene: TRBJ2-7; CDR3aa: CASSYGTGAYEQYF; CDR3nt: TGTGCCAGCAGTTACGGGACAGGGGCCTACGAGCAGTACTTC
d_gene: NA; v_gene: TRBV15; abundance: NA; j_gene: TRBJ2-7; CDR3aa: CATSFDRPTSYEQYF; CDR3nt: TGTGCCACCAGCTTCGACAGGCCAACATCCTACGAGCAGTACTTC
d_gene: TRBD1; v_gene: TRBV30; abundance: NA; j_gene: TRBJ1-2; CDR3aa: CAWSEKRGQGDYGYTF; CDR3nt: TGTGCCTGGAGTGAAAAACGAGGACAGGGCGACTATGGCTACACCTTC
d_gene: TRBD1; v_gene: TRBV7-3; abundance: few; j_gene: TRBJ1-5; CDR3aa: CASSPQMGQGQYSNQPQHF; CDR3nt: TGTGCCAGCAGCCCCCAAATGGGACAGGGGCAGTATAGCAATCAGCCCCAGCATTTT
d_gene: TRBD1; v_gene: TRBV5-4; abundance: NA; j_gene: TRBJ2-5; CDR3aa: CASSLGPTGNQETQYF; CDR3nt: TGTGCCAGCAGCTTGGGACCGACAGGGAACCAAGAGACCCAGTACTTC
d_gene: NA; v_gene: TRBV9; abundance: NA; j_gene: TRBJ2-2; CDR3aa: CASSPISGILPGELFF; CDR3nt: TGTGCCAGCAGCCCTATCTCCGGGATTCTCCCCGGGGAGCTGTTTTTT
d_gene: TRBD2; v_gene: TRBV28; abundance: NA; j_gene: TRBJ2-1; CDR3aa: CASSLSGLVGFIEQFF; CDR3nt: TGTGCCAGCAGTTTATCGGGACTAGTGGGATTTATTGAGCAGTTCTTC
d_gene: NA; v_gene: TRBV5-1; abundance: NA; j_gene: TRBJ2-7; CDR3aa: CASSSGASYEQYF; CDR3nt: TGCGCCAGCAGCTCAGGGGCCTCCTACGAGCAGTACTTC
d_gene: TRBD2; v_gene: TRBV19; abundance: NA; j_gene: TRBJ2-7; CDR3aa: CASSIGLAGENEQYF; CDR3nt: TGTGCCAGTAGTATAGGCCTAGCGGGAGAAAACGAGCAGTACTTC
d_gene: NA; v_gene: TRBV29-1; abundance: once; j_gene: TRBJ1-1; CDR3aa: CSARRQRDTEAFF; CDR3nt: TGCAGCGCCCGCAGGCAGAGGGACACTGAAGCTTTCTTT
d_gene: NA; v_gene: TRBV7-9; abundance: NA; j_gene: TRBJ1-2; CDR3aa: CASSFGSGNYGYTF; CDR3nt: TGTGCCAGCAGCTTTGGGAGCGGAAACTATGGCTACACCTTC
d_gene: NA; v_gene: TRBV19; abundance: NA; j_gene: TRBJ1-5; CDR3aa: CASGVDSLSPQHF; CDR3nt: TGTGCCAGTGGTGTGGACAGCCTATCGCCCCAGCATTTT
d_gene: NA; v_gene: TRBV6-1; abundance: once; j_gene: TRBJ1-4; CDR3aa: CASSGAGNEKLFF; CDR3nt: TGTGCCAGCTCCGGTGCGGGTAATGAAAAACTGTTTTTT
d_gene: TRBD1; v_gene: TRBV18; abundance: NA; j_gene: TRBJ2-1; CDR3aa: CASYSGQGSYNEQFF; CDR3nt: TGTGCCAGCTATTCGGGACAGGGTTCCTACAATGAGCAGTTCTTC
d_gene: NA; v_gene: TRBV7-2; abundance: NA; j_gene: TRBJ2-2; CDR3aa: CASSYGGHANTGELFF; CDR3nt: TGTGCCAGCAGCTATGGCGGACACGCGAACACCGGGGAGCTGTTTTTT
d_gene: NA; v_gene: TRBV29-1; abundance: once; j_gene: TRBJ2-7; CDR3aa: CSVAARYSYEQYF; CDR3nt: TGCAGCGTTGCCGCTAGGTACTCCTACGAGCAGTACTTC
d_gene: TRBD2; v_gene: TRBV7-8; abundance: NA; j_gene: TRBJ2-7; CDR3aa: CASSLVGEGFYEQYF; CDR3nt: TGTGCCAGCAGCTTAGTGGGGGAGGGGTTTTACGAGCAGTACTTC
d_gene: TRBD1; v_gene: TRBV29-1; abundance: NA; j_gene: TRBJ2-2; CDR3aa: CSVLQGVDTGELFF; CDR3nt: TGCAGCGTTTTACAGGGGGTTGACACCGGGGAGCTGTTTTTT
d_gene: TRBD1; v_gene: TRBV15; abundance: NA; j_gene: TRBJ2-3; CDR3aa: CATTHSDRDTDTQYF; CDR3nt: TGTGCCACCACCCACTCGGACAGGGACACAGATACGCAGTATTTT
d_gene: NA; v_gene: TRBV30; abundance: NA; j_gene: TRBJ1-1; CDR3aa: CAWGGGVRGTEAFF; CDR3nt: TGTGCCTGGGGGGGAGGGGTTCGAGGCACTGAAGCTTTCTTT
d_gene: TRBD2; v_gene: TRBV4-1; abundance: NA; j_gene: TRBJ2-7; CDR3aa: CASSQDISGSSYEQYF; CDR3nt: TGCGCCAGCAGCCAAGATATTAGCGGGAGCTCCTACGAGCAGTACTTC
d_gene: TRBD1; v_gene: TRBV5-8; abundance: NA; j_gene: TRBJ1-1; CDR3aa: CASSLPDRQVEAFF; CDR3nt: TGTGCCAGCAGCTTACCGGACAGGCAGGTGGAAGCTTTCTTT
d_gene: NA; v_gene: TRBV7-2; abundance: NA; j_gene: TRBJ2-1; CDR3aa: CASSLALRGQPRNEQFF; CDR3nt: TGTGCCAGCAGCTTAGCACTCCGAGGACAGCCGCGTAATGAGCAGTTCTTC
d_gene: NA; v_gene: TRBV27; abundance: NA; j_gene: TRBJ1-2; CDR3aa: CASSLQGYYGYTF; CDR3nt: TGTGCCAGCAGTTTACAGGGGTACTATGGCTACACCTTC
d_gene: NA; v_gene: TRBV13; abundance: once; j_gene: TRBJ2-2; CDR3aa: CASSFRNTGELFF; CDR3nt: TGTGCCAGCAGCTTTAGGAACACCGGGGAGCTGTTTTTT
d_gene: NA; v_gene: TRBV25-1; abundance: NA; j_gene: TRBJ2-3; CDR3aa: CASHQGKSSTDTQYF; CDR3nt: TGTGCCAGCCACCAGGGCAAGTCTAGCACAGATACGCAGTATTTT
d_gene: NA; v_gene: TRBV5-1; abundance: NA; j_gene: TRBJ1-1; CDR3aa: CASSPGEGRTNTEAFF; CDR3nt: TGCGCCAGCAGCCCAGGGGAGGGACGGACAAATACTGAAGCTTTCTTT
d_gene: NA; v_gene: TRBV4-1; abundance: few; j_gene: TRBJ1-3; CDR3aa: CASSQLGGGSGNTIYF; CDR3nt: TGCGCCAGCAGCCAACTAGGGGGGGGATCAGGAAACACCATATATTTT
d_gene: NA; v_gene: TRBV6-5; abundance: NA; j_gene: TRBJ2-6; CDR3aa: CASSYSQVSGANVLTF; CDR3nt: TGTGCCAGCAGTTACTCGCAGGTCTCTGGGGCCAACGTCCTGACTTTC
d_gene: NA; v_gene: TRBV2; abundance: NA; j_gene: TRBJ1-6; CDR3aa: CASSEGGGSYSPLHF; CDR3nt: TGTGCCAGCAGTGAAGGCGGGGGTTCGTATTCACCCCTCCACTTT
d_gene: NA; v_gene: TRBV5-6; abundance: NA; j_gene: TRBJ2-5; CDR3aa: CASSRTWETQYF; CDR3nt: TGTGCCAGCAGCCGCACTTGGGAGACCCAGTACTTC
d_gene: TRBD2; v_gene: TRBV5-1; abundance: NA; j_gene: TRBJ2-2; CDR3aa: CASSPRGGPSTGELFF; CDR3nt: TGCGCCAGCAGCCCGCGGGGGGGTCCCAGCACCGGGGAGCTGTTTTTT
d_gene: TRBD2; v_gene: TRBV5-1; abundance: NA; j_gene: TRBJ2-5; CDR3aa: CASSLGLGLAGSSYQETQYF; CDR3nt: TGCGCCAGCAGCTTGGGATTGGGACTAGCGGGGAGCTCGTACCAAGAGACCCAGTACTTC
d_gene: NA; v_gene: TRBV7-8; abundance: NA; j_gene: TRBJ1-5; CDR3aa: CASSLSWGGILQPQHF; CDR3nt: TGTGCCAGCAGCTTAAGTTGGGGGGGTATTCTTCAGCCCCAGCATTTT
d_gene: NA; v_gene: TRBV21-1; abundance: NA; j_gene: TRBJ2-3; CDR3aa: CASSTRAGVDTQYF; CDR3nt: TGTGCCAGCAGCACGAGGGCTGGGGTAGATACGCAGTATTTT